This T cell receptor beta chain was captured in a study of blood T cell repertoires in COVID-19. Study information: T cells, B-cell-depleted T cells, or PBMCs provided the cDNA or gDNA that served as material.

In Seattle, patients joined the study during active infection and were tracked longitudinally. This CDR3 is built from 14 residues. The V gene end was trimmed by 3 bases and the J gene end by 3 bases; junction bases not matched to a gene: 3. Germline CDR1 SGHTA, CDR2 FQGTGA. The method was immunoSEQ multiplex PCR; TCRdb's version includes in-frame clones alone and lacks a portion of them. The data show 300,000 to 400,000 clones, around 87% seen once. The receptor was isolated from a woman aged 55 to 70 with COVID-19, enrolled during active disease. The chain carries TRBV7-3 and TRBJ2-7; TRBD2 matches at 9 bases. Sequencing was done on a sample of peripheral blood. The CDR3 DNA follows: TGTGCCAGCAGCTTGTCTAGCGGGGACTACGAGCAGTACTTC. It codes for CASSLSSGDYEQYF.